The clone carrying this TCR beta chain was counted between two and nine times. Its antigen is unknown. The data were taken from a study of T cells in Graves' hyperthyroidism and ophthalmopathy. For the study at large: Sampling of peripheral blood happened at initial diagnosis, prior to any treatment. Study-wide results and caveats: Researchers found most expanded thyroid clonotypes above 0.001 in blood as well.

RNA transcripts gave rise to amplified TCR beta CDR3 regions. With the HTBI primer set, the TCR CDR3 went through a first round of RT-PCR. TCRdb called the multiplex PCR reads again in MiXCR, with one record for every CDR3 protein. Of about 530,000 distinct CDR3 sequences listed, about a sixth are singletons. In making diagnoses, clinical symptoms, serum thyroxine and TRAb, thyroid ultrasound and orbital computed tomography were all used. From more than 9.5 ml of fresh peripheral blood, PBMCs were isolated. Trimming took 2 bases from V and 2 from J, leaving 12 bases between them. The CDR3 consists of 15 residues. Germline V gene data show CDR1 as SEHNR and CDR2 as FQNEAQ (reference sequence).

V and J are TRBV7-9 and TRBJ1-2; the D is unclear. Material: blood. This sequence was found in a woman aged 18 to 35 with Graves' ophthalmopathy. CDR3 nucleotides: TGTGCCAGCAGCTTATCGGCAAGGGAAAACTATGGCTACACCTTC. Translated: CASSLSARENYGYTF.